The clone carrying this TCR beta chain was observed at least ten times. Its cognate antigen is unknown. Each cDNA molecule carried a unique molecular identifier. TCRdb recomputed calls from the 5' RACE reads with MiXCR, one row per CDR3 protein. Found here are some 60,000 distinct CDR3 sequences, 8.5% to 10% of them singletons; the top ten hold roughly 8%. The CDR3 spans 13 residues. The germline V and J ends were trimmed by 6 bases and 5 bases, with 14 bases remaining between them. Germline-derived CDR1 and CDR2 are LGHNA and YNFKEQ. These data come from a study of early T cells in non-severe SARS-CoV-2 infection. About the research overall: From unsorted whole blood, bulk RNA was sequenced, and the chains remained unpaired. Overall study results and limits: The study's VDJdb matching favored anti-spike CD8 responses and missed private and CD4 specificities.

The sequencing input was whole blood. This TCR came from an adult who was a healthcare worker with PCR-confirmed SARS-CoV-2 infection or an uninfected control (not recorded which). V and J are TRBV4-2 and TRBJ2-7, with D perhaps TRBD1 (6 bases). The CDR3 protein is CASSYKKGDEQYF. The CDR3 nucleotides are TGTGCCAGCAGTTACAAGAAGGGGGACGAGCAGTACTTC.